Below are 3 T cell receptor beta chains sequenced from a single sample in a study of blood T cells in healthy people across ages (dated by TCRdb to between 2014 and 2017). Library generation was performed with 5' RACE. Sequencing used an Illumina HiSeq 2500. A second PCR of about 7 to 12 cycles was run with a J-beta primer mix and a sample-barcoded 5' primer. The public reads were reprocessed in TCRdb via fastp at Q25 and MiXCR, keeping in-frame beta chains. Entries are consolidated by CDR3 protein sequence, retaining the most common genes and DNA. This sample gives around 1,100,000 distinct CDR3 sequences in total; more than 30% of them show up just once. Of the sample, around 13% is held by the ten largest clones. Sequenced material: blood. These receptors were collected from a man between 18 and 29 years old in good health.

The chain uses TRBV7-8 and TRBJ1-1, with D perhaps matching TRBD1 (6 bases). Trimming removed 5 bases at V and 4 bases at J, with 14 bases between. There are 14 residues in the CDR3. Germline V lookup: CDR1 SGHVS, CDR2 FQNEAQ. This CDR3 is CASSRTQGGTEAFF. The CDR3 region has the DNA TGTGCCAGCAGCCGTACACAGGGAGGCACTGAAGCTTTCTTT.

The chain uses TRBV7-2 and TRBJ2-3; no reliable D call. CDR3 length: 15 residues. Trimming pared 5 bases from V and 0 bases from J, leaving 12 bases between. From germline, CDR1 is SGHTA and CDR2 FQGNSA. The CDR3 nucleotides are TGTGCCAGCAGCCCCGCCTTCACTAGCACAGATACGCAGTATTTT. Its protein product is CASSPAFTSTDTQYF.

This clonotype has only one observation. This chain uses TRBV4-1 with TRBJ2-1, with 8 bases identical to TRBD2. Germline values: CDR1 MGHRA, CDR2 YSYEKL. After removal of 3 bases from V and 6 bases from J, the junction contained 10 bases not matched to a gene. CDR3 length equals 16 residues. Here the CDR3 reads CASSQVAGGEANEQFF. As DNA, the CDR3 is TGCGCCAGCAGCCAGGTTGCGGGGGGCGAAGCCAATGAGCAGTTCTTC.